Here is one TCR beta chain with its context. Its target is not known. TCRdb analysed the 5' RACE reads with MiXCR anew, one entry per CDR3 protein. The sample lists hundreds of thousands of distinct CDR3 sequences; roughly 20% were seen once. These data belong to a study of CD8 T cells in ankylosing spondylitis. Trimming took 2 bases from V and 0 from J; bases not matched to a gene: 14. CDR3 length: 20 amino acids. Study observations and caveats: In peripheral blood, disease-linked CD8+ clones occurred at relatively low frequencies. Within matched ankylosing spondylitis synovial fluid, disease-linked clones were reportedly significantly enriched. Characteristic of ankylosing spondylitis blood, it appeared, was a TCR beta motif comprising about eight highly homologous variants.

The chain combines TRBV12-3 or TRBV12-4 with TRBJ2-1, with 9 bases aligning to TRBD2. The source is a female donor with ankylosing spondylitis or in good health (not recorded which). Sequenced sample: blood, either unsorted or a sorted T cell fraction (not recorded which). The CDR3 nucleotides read TGTGCCAGCAGTTTAAACCGACTAGCGGCCAAACTGAGCTCCTACAATGAGCAGTTCTTC. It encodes CASSLNRLAAKLSSYNEQFF.